Below are 6 T cell receptor beta chains sequenced from a single sample in a study of blood T cell repertoires in COVID-19. Generated by immunoSEQ multiplex PCR, the TCRdb table keeps only in-frame clones and is missing some. The sample holds approximately 200,000 clones, over 75% seen once. The source material was peripheral blood. All receptors come from a woman aged 45-65 years with acute or convalescent COVID-19.

The V call is TRBV12-3 or TRBV12-4, the J call TRBJ1-2; D is unclear. The CDR3 has 11 residues. V lost 8 bases and J lost 9, with 13 bases in between. The CDR3 region is CASGEGYSYTF. CDR3 nucleotide sequence: TGTGCCAGCGGAGAGGGTTACAGCTACACCTTC.

V usage is TRBV27 and J usage is TRBJ2-7, with TRBD1 matching 11 bases. This CDR3 has 12 residues. Per germline, CDR1 MNHEY and CDR2 SMNVEV (reference sequence). The J segment lost 6 bases and the V segment lost 8 bases, leaving 3 bases of the junction unmatched. The chain's CDR3 is CASGTGGGEQYF. In DNA, the CDR3 is TGTGCCAGCGGGACAGGGGGAGGCGAGCAGTACTTC.

V usage is TRBV7-9 and J usage is TRBJ1-4, with 7 bases fitting TRBD1. Germline V gene lookup returns CDR1 SEHNR and CDR2 FQNEAQ (reference sequence). The CDR3 is 13 amino acids. The junction had 5 bases not matched to a gene; V was cut back by 5 bases and J by 8 bases. CDR3 loop: CASSRQGREKLFF. CDR3 nucleotides: TGTGCCAGCAGCCGACAGGGAAGGGAAAAACTGTTTTTT. The variable domain in full, with the rest retrieved from reference TRBV7-9 and TRBJ1-4, is DTGVSQNPRHKITKRGQNVTFRCDPISEHNRLYWYRQTLGQGPEFLTYFQNEAQLEKSRLLSDRFSAERPKGSFSTLEIQRTEQGDSAMYLCASSRQGREKLFFGSGTQLSVL.

The chain has TRBV27 and TRBJ2-5, with TRBD2 matching 8 bases. Germline V gene lookup returns CDR1 MNHEY and CDR2 SMNVEV (reference sequence). After removal of 6 bases from V and 5 bases from J, the junction contained 11 bases not matched to a gene. This CDR3 has 15 amino acids. The CDR3 nucleotides are TGTGCCAGCAGGATGTCGGGGGGGCCAGGGGAGACCCAGTACTTC. Its translation: CASRMSGGPGETQYF.

The table lists this clone with a count of one. The chain has TRBV7-8 and TRBJ1-2; 8 nucleotides agree with TRBD1. The germline gives CDR1 SGHVS, CDR2 FQNEAQ. Trimming cost V 3 bases and J 5 bases; bases outside gene matches: 2. The length of the CDR3 is 13 residues. Here the CDR3 reads CASSLDREYGYTF. The CDR3 coding sequence is TGTGCCAGCAGCTTGGACAGGGAGTATGGCTACACCTTC.

This clone was counted once. V gene TRBV29-1 combines with J gene TRBJ2-7, with D possibly TRBD1 on 6 matching bases. Germline values: CDR1 SQVTM, CDR2 ANQGSEA. The CDR3 contains 12 residues. The V gene lost 5 bases and the J gene lost 5 bases, with 13 bases spanning the gap. The CDR3 bases are TGCAGCGTTACGAGGGGGAAAAACGAGCAGTACTTC. Protein product: CSVTRGKNEQYF.